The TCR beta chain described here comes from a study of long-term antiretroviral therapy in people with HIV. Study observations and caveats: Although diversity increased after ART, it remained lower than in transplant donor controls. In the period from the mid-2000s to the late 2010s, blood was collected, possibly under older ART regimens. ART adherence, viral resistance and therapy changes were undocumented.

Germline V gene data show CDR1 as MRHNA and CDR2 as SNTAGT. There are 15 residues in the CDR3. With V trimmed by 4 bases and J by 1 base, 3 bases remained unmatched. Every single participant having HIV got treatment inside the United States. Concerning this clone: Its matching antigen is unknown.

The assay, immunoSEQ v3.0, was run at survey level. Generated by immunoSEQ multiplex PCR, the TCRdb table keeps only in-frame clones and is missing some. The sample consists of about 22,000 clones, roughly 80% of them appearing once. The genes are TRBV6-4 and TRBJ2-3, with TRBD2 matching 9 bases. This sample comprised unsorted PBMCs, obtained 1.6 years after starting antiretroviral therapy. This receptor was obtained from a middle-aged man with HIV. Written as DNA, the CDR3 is TGTGCCAGCAGTGGAGTAGCGGGAGGCACAGATACGCAGTATTTT. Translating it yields CASSGVAGGTDTQYF.